This T cell receptor beta chain was recorded in a study of Ad26.COV2.S vaccination and SARS-CoV-2 variants. Repertoires were generated with immunoSEQ multiplex PCR, while TCRdb's copy carries only in-frame clones and drops some. The sample shows about 350,000 clones, roughly 89% of them seen only once. Stated treatment: 15 to 20 received Ad26.COV2.S at low or high dose, single or two shots; several received placebo; per-sample allocation not given. Specimens were obtained on day 63 following the first vaccine or placebo injection. Within Boston, the person who donated was an adult of 18-55 years. On this clone itself: Its antigen is still unknown.

CDR1 and CDR2 from the germline V gene are SGHNT and YYREEE (reference sequence). The ends were cut back, 0 bases at V and 4 bases at J, with 11 bases in the middle. The CDR3 length is 15 residues. Study-wide results and caveats: Ad26.COV2.S recipients had broader spike-specific TCRs (P = 0.0014). Participants given vaccine showed non-spike TCR breadth similar to that of placebo recipients. The TCR breadth and depth analyses may have understated or missed part of the total T cell responses.

The chain recombines TRBV5-4 with TRBJ1-3; no reliable D call. The sequencing here drew on peripheral blood, taken in a trial of Ad26.COV2.S vaccine versus placebo. The receptor's source is a person aged 18-60 years who received the Ad26.COV2.S COVID-19 vaccine or a placebo. CDR3 protein: CASSLDLLSGNTIYF. The CDR3 bases are TGTGCCAGCAGCTTGGACTTGCTCTCAGGAAACACCATATATTTT. Using reference TRBV5-4 and TRBJ1-3 for the parts outside the CDR3, the full variable domain is ETGVTQSPTHLIKTRGQQVTLRCSSQSGHNTVSWYQQALGQGPQFIFQYYREEENGRGNFPPRFSGLQFPNYSSELNVNALELDDSALYLCASSLDLLSGNTIYFGEGSWLTVV.